Below, 21 T cell receptor beta chains from the same sample are listed, as sequenced in a study of response to subunit inactivated influenza vaccine (dated by TCRdb to the late 2010s). The method was RT-PCR. Reads for this sample came from an Illumina HiSeq 2500. In-frame beta chains were kept once TCRdb had trimmed the public reads at Q25 with fastp and called clones with MiXCR. Rows with a matching CDR3 protein are joined into one entry that keeps the most common DNA and genes. Recorded for this sample are about 780,000 distinct CDR3 sequences; around 18% of them occurred a single time. Around 9.9% of the sample belongs to the ten largest clones. The sample in question was PBMCs from blood, obtained around 5 days after vaccination. The receptors derive from a man in his fifties or sixties who received an inactivated influenza vaccine. Donor details come from another sample of the same person, matched by shared clones.

This clonotype has only a few counts. The chain's CDR3 is CASTAWYGTEAFF. The CDR3, as DNA: TGTGCCAGCACCGCTTGGTATGGGACTGAAGCTTTCTTT. The V call is TRBV12-3 or TRBV12-4, the J call TRBJ1-1; D not resolved. This CDR3 comprises 13 residues. V lost 7 bases and J 5 bases, leaving 14 bases between the germline ends.

This clonotype was detected only a few times. The rearrangement joins TRBV28 to TRBJ2-7, with TRBD2 matching 8 bases. This CDR3 is built from 13 residues. CDR1 and CDR2 from the germline V gene are MDHEN and SYDVKM. V trimming: 10 bases; J trimming: 5 bases; junction bases outside the gene matches: 10. CDR3 protein: CATLVGRANEQYF. The DNA of the CDR3 is TGTGCCACCCTGGTCGGGAGGGCCAACGAGCAGTACTTC.

This clonotype appeared a few times. This rearrangement joins TRBV4-2 to TRBJ2-3; possible D gene TRBD2, 5 bases. Germline V gene data show CDR1 as LGHNA and CDR2 as YNFKEQ. The CDR3 consists of 16 residues. V lost 8 bases and J lost 4, with 22 bases in between. This chain's CDR3 is CASGVPGRAVPDTQYF. Here the CDR3 DNA reads TGTGCCAGCGGGGTTCCGGGCCGAGCGGTCCCAGATACGCAGTATTTT.

The chain links TRBV20-1 to TRBJ2-1; D gene unclear. The length of the CDR3 is 12 residues. CDR1 is DFQATT and CDR2 is SNEGSKA in the germline V gene (reference sequence). Deletions cut 8 bases from V and 2 bases from J, with 10 bases between. Here the CDR3 DNA reads TGCAGTCCTGGGTCAACCTACAATGAGCAGTTCTTC. Residues: CSPGSTYNEQFF.

This clonotype has only a few counts. The chain combines TRBV10-3 with TRBJ1-1; D perhaps matches TRBD1 (6 bases). The CDR3 extends over 14 amino acids. Germline V gives CDR1 ENHRY, CDR2 SYGVKD. Trimming took 6 bases from V and 3 from J, leaving 14 bases between them. As DNA, the CDR3 is TGTGCCATCAGCAAACAGGGAGAGGACACTGAAGCTTTCTTT. Its protein product is CAISKQGEDTEAFF.

This clonotype was seen more than once but under ten times. J is TRBJ2-1 and V is TRBV7-2, with 11 nucleotides matching TRBD2. The CDR3 extends over 15 amino acids. In germline, CDR1 is SGHTA, CDR2 FQGNSA. The V and J ends lost 5 bases and 6 bases, in that order; junction bases with no gene match: 6. The CDR3 sequence: CASSHSGGASNEQFF. The DNA for the CDR3 is TGTGCCAGCAGCCATAGCGGGGGGGCTAGCAATGAGCAGTTCTTC. The full variable domain, with the rest looked up from reference TRBV7-2 and TRBJ2-1, is GAGVSQSPSNKVTEKGKDVELRCDPISGHTALYWYRQSLGQGLEFLIYFQGNSAPDKSGLPSDRFSAERTGGSVSTLTIQRTQQEDSAVYLCASSHSGGASNEQFFGPGTRLTVL.

This clonotype was recorded a few times. The CDR3, as DNA: TGTGCCAGCAGCTTAGAGGGACAGCAAGAGACCCAGTACTTC. The encoded protein is CASSLEGQQETQYF. V gene TRBV7-8 combines with J gene TRBJ2-5; 7 nucleotides match TRBD1. CDR1 SGHVS and CDR2 FQNEAQ come from the germline V gene. V lost 1 base to trimming and J lost 2 bases; unmatched junction nucleotides: 1. CDR3 length equals 14 residues.

The chain employs TRBV5-1 and TRBJ2-1; 8 bases agree with TRBD2. With V trimmed by 3 bases and J by 8 bases, 13 bases remained unmatched. The CDR3 has 16 amino acids. CDR1 and CDR2 (germline): SGHRS, YFSETQ. The CDR3 bases are TGCGCCAGCAGCTCCCTCGAGACTAGCGTCATCGATGAGCAGTTCTTC. Amino acids: CASSSLETSVIDEQFF.

The chain carries TRBV15 and TRBJ2-2; D remains unclear. The length of the CDR3 is 13 residues. CDR1 and CDR2 from the germline V gene are LNHNV and YYDKDF (reference sequence). V lost 0 bases and J lost 4, with 3 bases in between. Here the CDR3 DNA reads TGTGCCACCAGCAGAGATACCACCGGGGAGCTGTTTTTT. Translation gives CATSRDTTGELFF.

The chain is built from TRBV4-3 and TRBJ2-1; D gene unclear. This CDR3 region has 15 residues. Germline CDR1 LGHNA, CDR2 YSLEER. V gave up 1 base and J gave up 0 bases, with 7 bases separating them. The CDR3 protein is CASSQAHSSYNEQFF. In DNA form, the CDR3 reads TGCGCCAGCAGCCAAGCGCACAGCTCCTACAATGAGCAGTTCTTC.

The chain recombines TRBV20-1 with TRBJ2-1; TRBD2 agrees at 14 bases. The CDR3 loop spans 15 amino acids. CDR1 and CDR2 from the germline V gene are DFQATT and SNEGSKA (reference sequence). J gave up 6 bases and V 5 bases, and 6 bases lay outside the gene matches. The CDR3 sequence is CSASGTSGGSNEQFF. The CDR3, as DNA: TGCAGTGCTTCCGGGACTAGCGGGGGAAGCAATGAGCAGTTCTTC.

V gene TRBV10-3 combines with J gene TRBJ2-1; perhaps TRBD2 as D (7 bases). V shed 7 bases and J shed 5 bases, with 21 bases lying between them. This CDR3 spans 16 amino acids. CDR1 is ENHRY and CDR2 is SYGVKD in the germline V gene. In DNA, the CDR3 is TGTGCCATCACCTCCACTGGAGGGGGGGCTCACAATGAGCAGTTCTTC. Its translation is CAITSTGGGAHNEQFF.

There are many counts of this clonotype. The J gene is TRBJ2-3, the V gene TRBV29-1; TRBD2 matches 14 bases. Germline values: CDR1 SQVTM, CDR2 ANQGSEA. CDR3 size: 15 residues. V was clipped by 5 bases and J by 5 bases; unmatched bases: 6. CDR3 protein: CSVKAGTSGGDTQYF. The CDR3 DNA sequence: TGCAGCGTTAAAGCCGGGACTAGCGGGGGAGATACGCAGTATTTT.

The V call is TRBV29-1, the J call TRBJ1-5; 8 bases line up with TRBD1. The CDR3 totals 15 residues. From germline, CDR1 is SQVTM and CDR2 ANQGSEA. V shed 4 bases, J shed 2 bases, and the junction held 7 bases outside the gene matches. CDR3 sequence reads: CSVGAGGSGNQPQHF. For the CDR3, the DNA is TGCAGCGTTGGGGCAGGGGGCTCGGGCAATCAGCCCCAGCATTTT. Drawing the rest from reference TRBV29-1 and TRBJ1-5, the complete variable domain is SAVISQKPSRDICQRGTSLTIQCQVDSQVTMMFWYRQQPGQSLTLIATANQGSEATYESGFVIDKFPISRPNLTFSTLTVSNMSPEDSSIYLCSVGAGGSGNQPQHFGDGTRLSIL.

This clonotype was seen more than once but under ten times. The chain uses TRBV7-9 and TRBJ1-2; D not certain. Germline CDR1 is SEHNR and CDR2 is FQNEAQ (reference sequence). The CDR3 loop spans 11 amino acids. V was pared by 5 bases and J by 8 bases, with 9 bases between. The CDR3 sequence is CASSPYSGYTF. The CDR3 DNA reads as TGTGCCAGCAGCCCCTATTCGGGCTACACCTTC.

J is TRBJ2-6 and V is TRBV20-1, with 10 positions matching TRBD2. Germline values: CDR1 DFQATT, CDR2 SNEGSKA (reference sequence). V shed 5 bases and J 2 bases; nucleotides not matched to a gene: 6. The CDR3 contains 16 residues. CDR3 protein: CSARQREGPGANVLTF. CDR3 DNA: TGCAGTGCTCGCCAGCGGGAGGGCCCTGGGGCCAACGTCCTGACTTTC.

The rearrangement joins TRBV24-1 to TRBJ2-5; 11 bases match TRBD2. V shed 4 bases, J shed 5 bases, and the junction held 11 bases outside the gene matches. The CDR3 is made up of 17 amino acids. The germline V gene has CDR1 KGHDR and CDR2 SFDVKD. The CDR3 sequence is CATSDLKLAGEVETQYF. The CDR3 nucleotides are TGTGCCACCAGTGACCTGAAACTAGCGGGAGAGGTGGAGACCCAGTACTTC.

The chain links TRBV7-3 to TRBJ2-3; D is ambiguous. Germline CDR1 and CDR2: SGHTA and FQGTGA. The V and J ends lost 5 bases and 4 bases respectively, with 13 bases between them. The CDR3 is 14 residues long. The CDR3 loop is CASSPHAAADTQYF. The CDR3 DNA reads TGTGCCAGCAGCCCACACGCGGCTGCAGATACGCAGTATTTT.

This chain joins TRBV5-5 and TRBJ1-1; D gene unclear. The CDR3 length is 15 residues. Trimming shortened V by 0 bases and J by 1 base, and 10 bases separated the two germline ends. Germline V gene sequence: CDR1 SGHKS, CDR2 YYEKEE (reference sequence). The CDR3 DNA reads TGTGCCAGCAGCTTGGAGTGGCTGCAGAACACTGAAGCTTTCTTT. Protein sequence: CASSLEWLQNTEAFF.

CDR3: CASSRVPGPKNDNEQFF. CDR3 in DNA: TGCGCCAGCAGCCGAGTACCGGGACCCAAAAACGACAATGAGCAGTTCTTC. The chain combines TRBV4-1 with TRBJ2-1; D is tentatively TRBD1 or TRBD2 (5 bases each). CDR1 and CDR2 (germline): MGHRA, YSYEKL. Trimming took 4 bases from V and 5 from J, leaving 21 bases between them. The CDR3 loop spans 17 amino acids.

At least ten counts were recorded for this clonotype. The V call is TRBV10-2, the J call TRBJ2-3; D may be TRBD1 (6 bases). Deletions cut 3 bases from V and 7 bases from J, with 23 bases between. The CDR3 is made up of 17 amino acids. Germline V lookup: CDR1 WSHSY, CDR2 SAAADI. CDR3 sequence: CASSDFWIQGLKNTQYF. CDR3 DNA: TGCGCCAGCAGTGACTTCTGGATCCAGGGGTTGAAGAATACGCAGTATTTT.